This T cell receptor (beta chain) was sequenced during a study of beta chain features in type 1 diabetes. The overall study: Cells sorted and examined across all samples totaled roughly 98 million.

Germline loops: CDR1 SGHVS, CDR2 FNYEAQ. This CDR3 comprises 15 residues. V lost 4 bases, J lost 0 bases, and 10 bases lay in between. Study-wide results and limits: Within the patient group, naive, central memory and Treg TCRB repertoires appeared more similar to each other than within healthy donors.

This clone was observed at least ten times. Its cognate antigen is unknown. cDNA synthesis used the whole RNA isolate, giving expressed TCRB sequences. Here immunoSEQ multiplex PCR was the method, and the copy in TCRdb shows in-frame clones only, minus some. This sample has about 220,000 clones; roughly 11% occur once, and the top ten carry 1% to 1.5%. The sample was central memory CD4+ T cells from blood. The TCR comes from a man aged 18 to 30 in good health. V usage is TRBV7-6 and J usage is TRBJ2-1, with D maybe TRBD1 (6 bases). In DNA form, the CDR3 reads TGTGCCAGCAGCTCCGACAGGAGCTCCTACAATGAGCAGTTCTTC. It codes for CASSSDRSSYNEQFF. The whole variable domain, remainder taken from reference TRBV7-6 and TRBJ2-1, is GAGVSQSPRYKVTKRGQDVALRCDPISGHVSLYWYRQALGQGPEFLTYFNYEAQQDKSGLPNDRFSAERPEGSISTLTIQRTEQRDSAMYRCASSSDRSSYNEQFFGPGTRLTVL.